These 8 T cell receptor beta chains share one sample of origin, sequenced in a study of T cells in Graves' hyperthyroidism and ophthalmopathy. TCR beta CDR3 region amplification was performed from RNA transcripts. Researchers ran a first-round RT-PCR on the TCR CDR3 using the HTBI primer set. TCRdb processed the multiplex PCR reads anew with MiXCR; each CDR3 protein has one entry. The profile shows approximately 610,000 distinct CDR3 sequences, roughly 14% of them singletons. The sequenced sample was blood. The source is a woman aged 40 to 49 with Graves' ophthalmopathy.

This clonotype was seen at least ten times. The V and J genes are TRBV29-1 and TRBJ2-7; unclear D gene. The CDR3 has 14 residues. Trimming cost V 4 bases and J 7 bases, with 20 bases left between them. Looked up from germline, CDR1 is SQVTM and CDR2 is ANQGSEA. CDR3 coding DNA: TGCAGCGTTGCTTACGAAGACTCCCCTAGAGAGCAGTACTTC. Protein sequence: CSVAYEDSPREQYF.

This clonotype has ten or more counts. V and J are TRBV18 and TRBJ1-1; D not certain. The CDR3 totals 12 residues. Trimming pared 3 bases from V and 8 bases from J, leaving 10 bases between. In germline, CDR1 is KGHSH, CDR2 LQKENI. The CDR3 region is CASSPLQEEAFF. In DNA, the CDR3 is TGTGCCAGCTCACCGCTACAAGAAGAAGCTTTCTTT.

This clonotype has only a few counts. Relative to the germline gene, one junction end is altered; a read error may explain this. The rearrangement links TRBV12-3 or TRBV12-4 to TRBJ2-2; D uncertain. The CDR3 sequence is 14 residues long. The CDR3 spells CAGSPLTDARELFF. Here the CDR3 DNA reads TGTGCCGGCAGTCCACTAACAGACGCTAGGGAGCTGTTTTTT.

This clonotype was detected a few times. This chain's CDR3 is CASSLVPGTLSGNTIYF. In DNA, the CDR3 is TGTGCCAGCAGCCTCGTCCCCGGGACACTCTCTGGAAACACCATATATTTT. The rearrangement joins TRBV11-2 to TRBJ1-3; D may be TRBD1 (6 bases). CDR3 size: 17 residues. V was trimmed by 5 bases and J by 0 bases, leaving 17 bases between them. Germline-derived CDR1 and CDR2 are SGHAT and FQNNGV. Full variable domain (missing parts from reference TRBV11-2 and TRBJ1-3): EAGVAQSPRYKIIEKRQSVAFWCNPISGHATLYWYQQILGQGPKLLIQFQNNGVVDDSQLPKDRFSAERLKGVDSTLKIQPAKLEDSAVYLCASSLVPGTLSGNTIYFGEGSWLTVV.

Comment on this clonotype: A read error may account for a junction end that differs from germline. The V gene is TRBV10-3, the J gene TRBJ2-7; the match to TRBD1 covers 7 bases. There are 14 residues in the CDR3. From germline, CDR1 is ENHRY and CDR2 SYGVKD. As DNA, the CDR3 is TGTGCCCTCAGACCGGGACAGACAGCCTACGAGCAGTACTTC. Translated: CALRPGQTAYEQYF.

The chain uses TRBV30 and TRBJ2-5; 13 positions match TRBD2. V was clipped by 2 bases and J by 2 bases; unmatched bases: 11. Germline V lookup: CDR1 GTSNPN, CDR2 SVGIG (reference sequence). This CDR3 has 18 residues. The CDR3 nucleotides read TGTGCCTGGAGTCCGCGGACTAGCGGGAGATGGAGTCAAGAGACCCAGTACTTC. Protein: CAWSPRTSGRWSQETQYF.

This clonotype was seen at least ten times. The chain couples TRBV12-3 or TRBV12-4 to TRBJ2-7; possibly TRBD1 for D (6 bases). Trimming cost V 5 bases and J 4 bases, with 18 bases left between them. This CDR3 has 15 residues. CDR3 in DNA: TGTGCCAGCAGTCTACCCGGGACAAACGAATACGAGCAGTACTTC. Protein: CASSLPGTNEYEQYF.

At least ten counts were recorded for this clonotype. V is TRBV6-1 and J is TRBJ1-2; no clear D gene. This CDR3 contains 16 residues. V shed 8 bases and J shed 4 bases, with 23 bases lying between them. Germline assignment: CDR1 MNHNS and CDR2 SASEGT. CDR3 bases: TGTGCCAGCTTAGGCCAGATTAACGCGCGCCGCTATGGCTACACCTTC. Its protein is CASLGQINARRYGYTF.